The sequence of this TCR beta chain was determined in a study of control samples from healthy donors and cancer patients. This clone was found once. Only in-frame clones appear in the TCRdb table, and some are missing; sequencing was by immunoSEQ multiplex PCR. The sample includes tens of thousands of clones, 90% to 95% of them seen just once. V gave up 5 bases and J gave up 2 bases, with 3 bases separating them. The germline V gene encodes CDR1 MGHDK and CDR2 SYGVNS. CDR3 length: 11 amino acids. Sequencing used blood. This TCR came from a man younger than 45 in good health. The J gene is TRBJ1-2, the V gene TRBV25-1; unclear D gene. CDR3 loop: CASSWNYGYTF. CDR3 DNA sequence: TGTGCCAGCAGTTGGAACTATGGCTACACCTTC.